Presented here are 21 T cell receptor beta chains from one specimen sequenced in a study of shared clonotypes between healthy human individuals. Clones were sequenced by immunoSEQ multiplex PCR, and TCRdb holds only the in-frame ones, with some missing. The sample contains around 1,100,000 clones, around 77% of which appear only once. The sequenced sample consisted of memory CD4+ T cells from PBMCs. Subset reported: CD45RA-negative fraction. These receptors were obtained from a young man in good health. Some clones in this sample may be carry-over from other donors' samples.

The rearrangement links TRBV10-3 to TRBJ2-3, with TRBD1 matching over 10 bases. Germline V lookup: CDR1 ENHRY, CDR2 SYGVKD. After removal of 5 bases from V and 3 bases from J, the junction contained 2 bases not matched to a gene. This CDR3 is 14 amino acids long. CDR3 amino acids: CAISRDRGTDTQYF. CDR3 in DNA: TGTGCCATCAGTCGGGACAGGGGTACAGATACGCAGTATTTT.

The rearrangement links TRBV7-3 to TRBJ2-7; 9 nucleotides line up with TRBD1. Germline values: CDR1 SGHTA, CDR2 FQGTGA. V shed 3 bases and J 3 bases; nucleotides not matched to a gene: 6. The CDR3 runs to 15 residues. The CDR3: CASSLGTGSHYEQYF. CDR3 coding DNA: TGTGCCAGCAGCTTGGGGACAGGGTCTCACTACGAGCAGTACTTC.

This clone occurred many times. The chain couples TRBV2 to TRBJ2-1; TRBD1 is a possible D gene (5 bases). Trimming stripped 8 bases from V and 10 bases from J, with 15 bases between. The V gene's germline CDR1 is SNHLY and CDR2 FYNNEI. The CDR3 spans 12 residues. The CDR3 here is CASCWSAGEQFF. The DNA of the CDR3 is TGTGCCAGCTGTTGGTCCGCAGGGGAGCAGTTCTTC.

The chain employs TRBV7-2 and TRBJ1-1, with D hard to call. Germline CDR1 is SGHTA and CDR2 is FQGNSA. Trimming took off 5 bases at V and 4 bases at J, with 17 bases between the two ends. This CDR3 contains 15 residues. The CDR3 region has the DNA TGTGCCAGCAGCGCCTACGGGGTAGAAGGCACTGAAGCTTTCTTT. Protein sequence: CASSAYGVEGTEAFF.

The chain links TRBV2 to TRBJ2-7; unclear D gene. The CDR3 sequence is 12 residues long. Germline loops: CDR1 SNHLY, CDR2 FYNNEI. Between the trimmed V and J ends, which lost 6 bases and 7 bases, there was a span of 13 bases. The CDR3 protein is CASRDPDLEQYF. The CDR3 DNA reads as TGTGCCAGCAGAGACCCTGATTTGGAGCAGTACTTC.

The genes are TRBV6-6 and TRBJ1-5; 8 bases match TRBD1. Germline-derived CDR1 and CDR2 are MNHNY and SVGAGI (reference sequence). The trim removed 5 bases at V and 5 bases at J, leaving 11 bases unmatched. This CDR3 is 16 amino acids long. The CDR3 here is CASSNQYRGSDQPQHF. CDR3 nucleotides: TGTGCCAGCAGTAACCAATACAGGGGGTCGGATCAGCCCCAGCATTTT.

The chain is built from TRBV29-1 and TRBJ2-7; perhaps TRBD2 as D (5 bases). This CDR3 is built from 15 residues. The germline V gene encodes CDR1 SQVTM and CDR2 ANQGSEA. With 0 bases removed from V and 1 base from J, the gap between germline ends came to 13 bases. The CDR3 bases are TGCAGCGTTGAAGAAGGTCGGGGTAATTCCTACGAGCAGTACTTC. Its translation: CSVEEGRGNSYEQYF.

The chain has TRBV5-4 and TRBJ2-7; 10 bases align to TRBD1. From germline, CDR1 is SGHNT and CDR2 YYREEE (reference sequence). V lost 4 bases, J lost 5 bases, and 9 bases stayed unmatched. The CDR3 totals 15 residues. The CDR3 nucleotides read TGTGCCAGCAGCACTGGTGGGACAGGGGCCAACGAGCAGTACTTC. This translates into CASSTGGTGANEQYF.

This clone came up a few times. The sample carries other DNA sequences with the same CDR3. This chain joins TRBV5-4 and TRBJ2-2; TRBD1 or TRBD2 may be the D gene (6 bases each). The V end lost 0 bases, the J end lost 1 base, and 10 bases lay between the germline ends. The CDR3 sequence is 16 residues long. From germline, CDR1 is SGHNT and CDR2 YYREEE (reference sequence). CDR3 loop: CASSLDGGRNTGELFF. The CDR3 nucleotides read TGTGCCAGCAGCTTGGACGGGGGCCGGAACACCGGGGAGCTGTTTTTT. The entire variable domain, with the rest obtained from reference TRBV5-4 and TRBJ2-2, is as follows: ETGVTQSPTHLIKTRGQQVTLRCSSQSGHNTVSWYQQALGQGPQFIFQYYREEENGRGNFPPRFSGLQFPNYSSELNVNALELDDSALYLCASSLDGGRNTGELFFGEGSRLTVL.

The chain recombines TRBV28 with TRBJ1-2; D gene unclear. Trimming removed 11 bases at V and 7 bases at J, with 17 bases between. Germline V gene lookup returns CDR1 MDHEN and CDR2 SYDVKM. This CDR3 is 12 amino acids long. This CDR3 reads CAALRPPGGYTF. The CDR3 nucleotides are TGTGCCGCCCTTCGTCCCCCGGGTGGCTACACCTTC.

This rearrangement joins TRBV7-9 to TRBJ2-5; 8 nucleotides align to TRBD1. The V gene's germline CDR1 is SEHNR and CDR2 FQNEAQ (reference sequence). This CDR3 has 14 amino acids. V dropped 7 bases and J dropped 2; count of bases not matched to a gene: 6. CDR3 sequence: CASTSDRGQETQYF. DNA for the CDR3: TGTGCCAGCACCTCCGACAGGGGTCAAGAGACCCAGTACTTC.

This chain uses TRBV30 with TRBJ1-2; 10 bases are a match to TRBD1. The trim removed 3 bases at V and 8 bases at J, leaving 9 bases unmatched. CDR1 and CDR2 from the germline V gene are GTSNPN and SVGIG (reference sequence). There are 14 residues in the CDR3. CDR3 nucleotide sequence: TGTGCCTGGAGAAGGACAGGGGGGGGAGAAGGCTACACCTTC. It encodes CAWRRTGGGEGYTF.

J is TRBJ2-7 and V is TRBV7-9; tentative D call: TRBD2 (6 bases). The ends were cut back, 4 bases at V and 5 bases at J, with 15 bases in the middle. This CDR3 region has 14 residues. Germline CDR1 and CDR2: SEHNR and FQNEAQ (reference sequence). CDR3 coding DNA: TGTGCCAGCAGCTCTCTGGGGGAGCGGGACGAGCAGTACTTC. Its translation is CASSSLGERDEQYF.

The J gene is TRBJ1-4, the V gene TRBV7-6; perhaps TRBD1 as D (5 bases). CDR3 size: 15 residues. The germline CDR1 and CDR2 sequences are SGHVS and FNYEAQ. The ends were cut back, 1 base at V and 7 bases at J, with 13 bases in the middle. In DNA form, the CDR3 reads TGTGCCAGCAGCTTAGACGGGGGTGGGAGTGAAAAACTGTTTTTT. The encoded protein is CASSLDGGGSEKLFF.

The chain is built from TRBV30 and TRBJ1-4; 8 nucleotides agree with TRBD1. Germline-derived CDR1 and CDR2 are GTSNPN and SVGIG (reference sequence). The junction had 6 bases not matched to a gene; V was cut back by 1 base and J by 8 bases. This CDR3 has 14 amino acids. CDR3 coding DNA: TGTGCCTGGAGTGCAGACAGGGGAGGGGAAAAACTGTTTTTT. This encodes CAWSADRGGEKLFF. The full variable domain, rest sourced from reference TRBV30 and TRBJ1-4, is SQTIHQWPATLVQPVGSPLSLECTVEGTSNPNLYWYRQAAGRGLQLLFYSVGIGQISSEVPQNLSASRPQDRQFILSSKKLLLSDSGFYLCAWSADRGGEKLFFGSGTQLSVL.

The V and J genes are TRBV29-1 and TRBJ2-6, with D tentatively TRBD2 (5 bases). Germline V CDR1 and CDR2: SQVTM, ANQGSEA. This CDR3 has 14 residues. The V gene lost 4 bases and the J gene lost 0 bases, with 7 bases spanning the gap. Written as DNA, the CDR3 is TGCAGCGTTGCCGGGATCTCTGGGGCCAACGTCCTGACTTTC. It yields the protein CSVAGISGANVLTF.

The V call is TRBV5-1, the J call TRBJ1-3, with unresolved D. V lost 0 bases and J lost 1, with 8 bases in between. The CDR3 covers 15 residues. The germline V gene has CDR1 SGHRS and CDR2 YFSETQ. For the CDR3, the DNA is TGCGCCAGCAGCTTGGGGTTAGGGTCTGGAAACACCATATATTTT. As protein: CASSLGLGSGNTIYF.

This clone was picked up a small number of times. V gene TRBV19 combines with J gene TRBJ1-2; 8 bases align to TRBD1. The CDR3 contains 12 residues. The J segment lost 14 bases and the V segment lost 1 base, leaving 6 bases of the junction unmatched. The germline CDR1 and CDR2 sequences are LNHDA and SQIVND (reference sequence). For the CDR3, the DNA is TGTGCCAGTAGTATAGCCCCGGACAGGGTGACCTTC. This sequence encodes CASSIAPDRVTF.

CDR3 sequence: CASSRQVINTEAFF. CDR3 DNA: TGCGCCAGCAGCCGACAGGTTATCAACACTGAAGCTTTCTTT. The chain is built from TRBV5-1 and TRBJ1-1; D is perhaps TRBD1 (6 bases). Germline V lookup: CDR1 SGHRS, CDR2 YFSETQ. The CDR3 length is 14 residues. V lost 4 bases to trimming and J lost 2 bases, with 12 bases between them.

The chain is built from TRBV18 and TRBJ2-7; D uncertain. The CDR3 has 13 amino acids. The germline V gene has CDR1 KGHSH and CDR2 LQKENI. The V gene lost 3 bases and the J gene lost 7 bases, with 13 bases spanning the gap. DNA of the CDR3: TGTGCCAGCTCACCTAATTTCTTAGGAGAGCAGTACTTC. This gives the protein CASSPNFLGEQYF.

Points on this clone: It differs at one base from a far larger clone, so likely a read error. Different DNA sequences within this sample yield the same CDR3. The chain joins TRBV7-3 to TRBJ2-6; possible D gene TRBD2, 6 bases. Germline V CDR1 and CDR2: SGHTA, FQGTGA. Trimming removed 4 bases from V and 0 bases from J, with 7 bases in between. CDR3 size: 15 residues. CDR3 sequence (DNA): TGTGCCAGCAGCTCCGGGGGCTCTGGGGCCAACGTCCTGACTTTC. This codes for CASSSGGSGANVLTF.